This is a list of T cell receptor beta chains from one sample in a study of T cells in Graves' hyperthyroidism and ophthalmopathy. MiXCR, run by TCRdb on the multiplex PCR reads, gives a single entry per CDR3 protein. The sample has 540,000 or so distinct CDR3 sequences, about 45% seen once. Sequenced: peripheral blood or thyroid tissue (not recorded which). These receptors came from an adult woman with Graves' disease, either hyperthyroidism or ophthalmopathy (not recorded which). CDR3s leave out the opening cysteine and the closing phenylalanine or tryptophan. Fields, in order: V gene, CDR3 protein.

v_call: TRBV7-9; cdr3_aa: ASSLAVRISTGELF
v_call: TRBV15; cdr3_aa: ATSGAGGVYEQY
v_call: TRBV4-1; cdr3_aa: ASSQVYSNDVQY
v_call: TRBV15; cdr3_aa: ATSRGGTGMNYGYT
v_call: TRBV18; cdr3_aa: ASSPSGPGNEKLF
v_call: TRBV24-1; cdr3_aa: ATSDDRVEKLF
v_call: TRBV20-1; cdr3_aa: SSAGQGQTQY
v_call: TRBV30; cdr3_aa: AWSPTGGTEAF
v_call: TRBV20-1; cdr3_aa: SARYGTGFQKTQN
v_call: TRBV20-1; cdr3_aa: SVRRVNTEAF
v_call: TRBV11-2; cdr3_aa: ASTAQASTEAF
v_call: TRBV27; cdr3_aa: ATRTGSANQPQH
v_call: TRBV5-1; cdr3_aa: ASSLSAANTGELF
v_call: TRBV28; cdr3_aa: ASKGFGEGLADTQY
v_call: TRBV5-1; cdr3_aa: ASSLAAGLGYGYT
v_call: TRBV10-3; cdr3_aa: AIRADRGQDGYT
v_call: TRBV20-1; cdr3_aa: SARTVFEQY
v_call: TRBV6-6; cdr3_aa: ASSPPRQGRGQPQH
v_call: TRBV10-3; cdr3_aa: AIKVPGNTIY
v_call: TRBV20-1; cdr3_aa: SASFYRGRQRAYLAYEQY
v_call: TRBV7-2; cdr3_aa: ASRFDSGANVLT
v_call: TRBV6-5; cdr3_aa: ASTKSGTYEQY
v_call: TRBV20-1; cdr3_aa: SARLAMVVQY
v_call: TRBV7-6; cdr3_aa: ASGLGPNRKPQH
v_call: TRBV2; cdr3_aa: ASSAIPETQY
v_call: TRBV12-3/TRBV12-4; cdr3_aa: ASSFGGRAPQH
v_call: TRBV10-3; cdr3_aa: VIKTEGMMETQY
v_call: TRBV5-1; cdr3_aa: ASSTGTGGTEAF
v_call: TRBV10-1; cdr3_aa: ASSETGTERDSYEQY
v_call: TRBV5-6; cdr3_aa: ASSLTTGLSNQPQH
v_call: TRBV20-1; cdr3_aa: SATGSSPLH
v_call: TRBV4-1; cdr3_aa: ASSGRLDEQY
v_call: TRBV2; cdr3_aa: ASVDIGPNYGYT
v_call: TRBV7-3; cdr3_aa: ASSLKDRPYEQPQH
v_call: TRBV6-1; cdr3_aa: ASRIWTGGEEKLF
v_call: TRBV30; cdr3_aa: AGGLLLSGGYT
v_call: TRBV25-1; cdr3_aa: ASSHGRANTEAF
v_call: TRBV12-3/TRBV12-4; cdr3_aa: ASRNLQDTQY
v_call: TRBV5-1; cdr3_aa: ASSEDSSAGELF
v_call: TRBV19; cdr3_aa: ASIGSTQWTGELF
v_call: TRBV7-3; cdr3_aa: ASSSQGSAGELF
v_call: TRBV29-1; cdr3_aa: SISGQGNQPQY